These T cell receptor beta chains were read from a single sample in a study of identical twins. TCRdb independently ran MiXCR on the 5' RACE reads; one entry per CDR3 protein. The sample shows 450,000 or so distinct CDR3 sequences, roughly 26% of them seen only once. The same specimen was also included in a second study, on T cells expressing NK-cell markers.

What was sequenced was CD4+ T cells sorted from blood. The receptors shown here come from a woman younger than 30 in good health. The CDR3 runs from the conserved cysteine through the conserved F or W. Fields, in order: V gene, clone size, J gene, D gene, CDR3 DNA, CDR3 protein. A D gene is named only where the DNA matches it firmly. Clone size, where shown, is once, few, many, or a class for clones that have expanded.

>TRBV18|many|TRBJ2-5|NA
TGTGCCAGCTCACCCTCGGCTAGCGTCCAAGAGACCCAGTACTTC
CASSPSASVQETQYF
>TRBV12-3/TRBV12-4|few|TRBJ2-7|NA
TGTGCCAGCAGTTTTGGGGGACCAGCGTACGAGCAGTACTTC
CASSFGGPAYEQYF
>TRBV12-3/TRBV12-4|few|TRBJ2-7|NA
TGTGCCAGCAGTTTAAAGGGGCGCCTCTACGAGCAGTACTTC
CASSLKGRLYEQYF
>TRBV27|few|TRBJ1-5|NA
TGTGCCAGCAGTTTATTGGGACAAAGTCAGCCCCAGCATTTT
CASSLLGQSQPQHF
>TRBV20-1|few|TRBJ2-7|TRBD2
TGCAGTGCTAGAGAAAGACTAGCGGGAGTTCCCCACGAGCAGTACTTC
CSARERLAGVPHEQYF
>TRBV7-7|few|TRBJ2-5|NA
TGTGCCAGCAGCTCTCTCATGGTTGGGGAGACCCAGTACTTC
CASSSLMVGETQYF
>TRBV25-1|few|TRBJ1-5|NA
TGTGCCAGCTCACACCGGGGAAGCAATCAGCCCCAGCATTTT
CASSHRGSNQPQHF
>TRBV18|few|TRBJ2-5|NA
TGTGCCAGCTCACCACGGCTAGGGAGGCAAGAGACCCAGTACTTC
CASSPRLGRQETQYF
>TRBV20-1|NA|TRBJ2-7|NA
TGCAGTGCTGGGAGGGGGAGTGGAGGCTACGAGCAGTACTTC
CSAGRGSGGYEQYF
>TRBV6-5|few|TRBJ2-7|NA
TGTGCCAGCAGACGGACCGGGGAAGAGCAGTACTTC
CASRRTGEEQYF
>TRBV12-3/TRBV12-4|NA|TRBJ2-1|TRBD2
TGTGCCAGCAGTCCGAGGACTAGCGGCTACAGCTCCTACAATGAGCAGTTCTTC
CASSPRTSGYSSYNEQFF
>TRBV7-9|NA|TRBJ2-1|TRBD2
TGTGCCAGCAGCTTAGTCAGCGGGGGGGCCAGTGAGCAGTTCTTC
CASSLVSGGASEQFF
>TRBV2|few|TRBJ2-3|NA
TGTGCCAGCAGTGAAGCGCTTCGAGGGGGTACGCAGTATTTT
CASSEALRGGTQYF
>TRBV13|NA|TRBJ2-1|TRBD2
TGTGCCAGTAACAGCGGGAGCCGGGGTGAGCAGTTCTTC
CASNSGSRGEQFF
>TRBV20-1|few|TRBJ2-7|TRBD2
TGCAGTGCTAGCCCTAGCGGGAGGTGGTTGGCCTACGAGCAGTACTTC
CSASPSGRWLAYEQYF
>TRBV12-3/TRBV12-4|few|TRBJ2-1|TRBD2
TGTGCCAGCAGTCCCAGCGGGAGGGCCTTGGGAGAGCAGTTCTTC
CASSPSGRALGEQFF
>TRBV20-1|NA|TRBJ2-1|TRBD2
TGCAGTGCTAGAGATCCGATGGCGGGAGAGTATGAGCAGTTCTTC
CSARDPMAGEYEQFF
>TRBV11-3|NA|TRBJ2-3|NA
TGTGCCAGCAGCTTAGGACTGACCGCCACAGATACGCAGTATTTT
CASSLGLTATDTQYF
>TRBV9|NA|TRBJ2-2|NA
TGTGCCAGCAGCGTACGCCCTGGGGATACCGGGGAGCTGTTTTTT
CASSVRPGDTGELFF
>TRBV3-1|many|TRBJ2-7|NA
TGTGCCAGCAGCCAAGGTACAGGGCCCTACGAGCAGTACTTC
CASSQGTGPYEQYF
>TRBV5-6|NA|TRBJ2-5|TRBD2
TGTGCCAGCAGCTTGGAGGCGGGGGGTCGCCAAGAGACCCAGTACTTC
CASSLEAGGRQETQYF
>TRBV5-1|NA|TRBJ2-1|TRBD2
TGCGCCAGCAGCCTTGATCCGGGACCCGGGAGGAGTGAGCAGTTCTTC
CASSLDPGPGRSEQFF
>TRBV5-1|few|TRBJ2-1|TRBD2
TGCGCCAGCAGCAAAGAAGCGGGAGGGCCCTACAATGAGCAGTTCTTC
CASSKEAGGPYNEQFF
>TRBV25-1|NA|TRBJ2-5|NA
TGTGCCAGCAGTGAATATAGCGACTACCCCCAAGAGACCCAGTACTTC
CASSEYSDYPQETQYF
>TRBV20-1|few|TRBJ2-2|TRBD2
TGCAGTGCTCCCCAGCGGGGCCCCCCCGGGGAGCTGTTTTTT
CSAPQRGPPGELFF
>TRBV12-3/TRBV12-4|many|TRBJ1-1|NA
TGTGCCAGCAGTTACTTTCGTCAGGGGAACACTGAAGCTTTCTTT
CASSYFRQGNTEAFF
>TRBV5-1|few|TRBJ2-2|NA
TGCGCCAGCAGCTCCAATGCAGGGGTGGACACCGGGGAGCTGTTTTTT
CASSSNAGVDTGELFF
>TRBV7-9|NA|TRBJ1-6|NA
TGTGCCAGCAGCTTACGGGGGCCTAATTCACCCCTCCACTTT
CASSLRGPNSPLHF
>TRBV12-3/TRBV12-4|NA|TRBJ1-1|NA
TGTGCCAGCAGTTTAGGGGAGATGAACACTGAAGCTTTCTTT
CASSLGEMNTEAFF
>TRBV5-6|many|TRBJ1-2|TRBD1
TGTGCCAGCCAGGGGGTTTCTGGCTATGGCTACACCTTC
CASQGVSGYGYTF
>TRBV5-5|few|TRBJ2-3|TRBD2
TGTGCCAGCAGCTCTCTGGTAGCGGGACCTCAGTATTTT
CASSSLVAGPQYF
>TRBV7-9|few|TRBJ1-6|NA
TGTGCCAGCAGCTTTGATTCACCCCTCCACTTT
CASSFDSPLHF
>TRBV10-3|NA|TRBJ2-7|NA
TGTGCCATCAGTGAAATTGGGACTTCCTACGAGCAGTACTTC
CAISEIGTSYEQYF
>TRBV5-1|few|TRBJ2-1|TRBD2
TGCGCCAGCAGCGGACCTAGCGGCTCCTACAATGAGCAGTTCTTC
CASSGPSGSYNEQFF
>TRBV12-5|few|TRBJ1-2|NA
TGTGCTAGTGGTTTGCCGTCGGACCGAGTAAGGGGCTACACCTTC
CASGLPSDRVRGYTF
>TRBV25-1|few|TRBJ2-5|TRBD2
TGTGCCAGCAGTGAGGGTAGGGGCGGGGGGAATGGAGAGACCCAGTACTTC
CASSEGRGGGNGETQYF
>TRBV2|NA|TRBJ1-1|NA
TGTGCCAGCAGAGACAATCCGGACACTGAAGCTTTCTTT
CASRDNPDTEAFF
>TRBV7-6|few|TRBJ1-1|TRBD1
TGTGCCAGCAGCAAATCGACAGGGGACACTGAAGCTTTCTTT
CASSKSTGDTEAFF
>TRBV20-1|NA|TRBJ2-7|TRBD1
TGCAGTGCCACGGAGTGGGACAGGGGATCCTACGAGCAGTACTTC
CSATEWDRGSYEQYF
>TRBV9|NA|TRBJ2-4|NA
TGTGCCAGCAGCGCCGCCCCCCGGGACATTCAGTACTTC
CASSAAPRDIQYF
>TRBV12-3/TRBV12-4|NA|TRBJ2-7|TRBD2
TGTGCCAGCAGTCCACTGGACGGGACTATGACCTACGAGCAGTACTTC
CASSPLDGTMTYEQYF
>TRBV5-1|NA|TRBJ2-5|NA
TGCGCCAGCAGCCCTGAATACTGGGGAGAGACCCAGTACTTC
CASSPEYWGETQYF
>TRBV14|NA|TRBJ2-5|NA
TGTGCCAGCAGCCAAGGGGCCAGTCAGACCCAGTACTTC
CASSQGASQTQYF
>TRBV7-2|few|TRBJ2-1|TRBD1
TGTGCCAGCAGGCCCGACAGGGATGAGCAGTTCTTC
CASRPDRDEQFF
>TRBV9|NA|TRBJ2-5|TRBD2
TGTGCCAGCAGCACCAGCCCCGGGGAGGGGGAGACCCAGTACTTC
CASSTSPGEGETQYF
>TRBV10-2|few|TRBJ1-5|TRBD1
TGCGCCAGCGCGGGACAGTTTAATCAGCCCCAGCATTTT
CASAGQFNQPQHF
>TRBV12-3/TRBV12-4|NA|TRBJ1-4|TRBD1
TGTGCCAGCAGTTTACACAGGGGGCTCGGCGGAAAACTGTTTTTT
CASSLHRGLGGKLFF
>TRBV5-1|NA|TRBJ2-5|NA
TGCGCCAGCAGCTTTGGTGTGGTACACGAGACCCAGTACTTC
CASSFGVVHETQYF
>TRBV5-1|few|TRBJ2-2|NA
TGCGCCAGCACCCCTCGAGGGTCTAAAGCGAACACCGGGGAGCTGTTTTTT
CASTPRGSKANTGELFF
>TRBV29-1|few|TRBJ1-5|NA
TGCAGCGTTTCATACTCAGGGCACGATCAGCCCCAGCATTTT
CSVSYSGHDQPQHF
>TRBV12-3/TRBV12-4|many|TRBJ1-1|NA
TGTGCCAGCAGTTTCCGGGGTCGCGGAGCTTTCTTT
CASSFRGRGAFF
>TRBV9|NA|TRBJ2-5|TRBD1
TGTGCCAGCAGCGTAGGCACAGGGGGCGGTTTGGAAGAGACCCAGTACTTC
CASSVGTGGGLEETQYF
>TRBV30|NA|TRBJ2-5|NA
TGTGCCTGGAGTGTAACCCAAGAGACCCAGTACTTC
CAWSVTQETQYF
>TRBV20-1|NA|TRBJ1-3|NA
TGCAGTGCTAGTCCAACAGGGTCAGGAAACACCATATATTTT
CSASPTGSGNTIYF
>TRBV11-1|NA|TRBJ2-6|TRBD1
TGTGCCAGCAGCTTACGACCGGGACAGGCCTCTGGGGCCAACGTCCTGACTTTC
CASSLRPGQASGANVLTF
>TRBV6-5|NA|TRBJ1-5|NA
TGTGCCAGCCCAGGGGTCAAACAGCCCCAGCATTTT
CASPGVKQPQHF
>TRBV30|NA|TRBJ2-2|TRBD2
TGTGCCTGGATCATAACGACTAGCTTTAGGACCGGGGAGCTGTTTTTT
CAWIITTSFRTGELFF
>TRBV19|NA|TRBJ2-3|TRBD2
TGTGCCAGTATCCCACGGGAGGGGACAGATACGCAGTATTTT
CASIPREGTDTQYF
>TRBV29-1|NA|TRBJ2-1|TRBD2
TGCAGCGTCCTAGCGGGAGCAGATGAGCAGTTCTTC
CSVLAGADEQFF
>TRBV2|many|TRBJ2-2|TRBD1
TGTGCCAGCAAGGACAGGGAAACCGGGGAGCTGTTTTTT
CASKDRETGELFF